This T cell receptor (beta chain) appears in the sequencing data of a study of T cell responses to AZD1222 COVID-19 vaccine. This clone has a handful of counts. The antigen remains undetermined. Between the trimmed V and J ends, which lost 1 base and 0 bases, there was a span of 13 bases. CDR3 size: 17 residues. CDR1 is SGHTA and CDR2 is FQGNSA in the germline V gene. Findings and caveats of the study: No day 14 peak samples; only post-peak repertoires were characterized. Nearly half of spike-specific TCRs reportedly target variant regions that are unmutated in the B.1.351 and B.1.1.7 variants.

Measured with immunoSEQ multiplex PCR; TCRdb has only the in-frame clones, and not every one. The table includes 140,000 to 150,000 clones, 85% to 95% detected once. The starting material was peripheral blood, obtained on day 0 of AZD1222 vaccination. The TCR comes from an adult in good health. The chain is built from TRBV7-2 and TRBJ2-1; perhaps TRBD2 as D (6 bases). The CDR3 here is CASSLVLRGSSYNEQFF. In nucleotides, the CDR3 is TGTGCCAGCAGCTTAGTTCTTCGGGGGAGCTCCTACAATGAGCAGTTCTTC. Full variable domain (missing parts from reference TRBV7-2 and TRBJ2-1): GAGVSQSPSNKVTEKGKDVELRCDPISGHTALYWYRQSLGQGLEFLIYFQGNSAPDKSGLPSDRFSAERTGGSVSTLTIQRTQQEDSAVYLCASSLVLRGSSYNEQFFGPGTRLTVL.